This T cell receptor beta chain comes out of a study of vaccination and CD4 T cells after COVID-19. On the study more broadly: Samples after vaccination came a median around 70 days past dose two, ranging 14 to 241. Study results and caveats: Median numbers of SARS-CoV-2-reactive clonotypes increased from 21 to 38 (not a significant change).

An Oncomine TCR Beta short-read assay was used to sequence the DNA from cultured CD4+ T cells. Extraction of genomic DNA was performed on cultured CD4+ T cells. TCRdb re-called the PCR reads through MiXCR, storing one row per CDR3 protein. The sample records under 20,000 distinct CDR3 sequences, 40% to 50% being singletons. Deletions cut 5 bases from V and 1 base from J, with 8 bases between. Germline CDR1 reads MNHEY; CDR2 reads SVGEGT. The CDR3 is 14 amino acids. Concerning this clonotype: Its target is unknown.

Noted treatment: roughly 11-day PBMC culture with coronavirus spike peptide pools or control peptides (ViraFEST assay). Per-well cultures of roughly 2 million PBMCs received 8.5 to 10 IU/ml IL-2 and approximately 9.4 ug/ml peptide pools. The chain joins TRBV6-2 or TRBV6-3 to TRBJ2-2; tentatively, D is TRBD2 (5 bases). The clonotype was recovered from a human donor who had recovered from COVID-19. Material for sequencing was CD4+ T cells from blood, cultured in vitro. The CDR3 here is CASSPSGNTGELFF. CDR3 coding DNA: TGTGCCAGCAGTCCGAGCGGGAACACCGGGGAGCTGTTTTTT.